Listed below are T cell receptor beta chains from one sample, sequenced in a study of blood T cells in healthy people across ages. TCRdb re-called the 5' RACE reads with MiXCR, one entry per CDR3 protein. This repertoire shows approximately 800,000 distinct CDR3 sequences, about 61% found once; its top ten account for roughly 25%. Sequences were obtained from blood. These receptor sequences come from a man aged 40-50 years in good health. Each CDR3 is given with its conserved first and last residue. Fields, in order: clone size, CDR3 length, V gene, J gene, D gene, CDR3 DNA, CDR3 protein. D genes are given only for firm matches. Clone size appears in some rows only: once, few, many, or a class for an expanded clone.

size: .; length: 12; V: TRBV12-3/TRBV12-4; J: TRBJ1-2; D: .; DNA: TGTGCCAGCAGTTTGACAGACTATGGCTACACCTTC; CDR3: CASSLTDYGYTF
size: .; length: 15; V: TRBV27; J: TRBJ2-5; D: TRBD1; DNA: TGTGCCAGCAGTCACAACAGGGGGCAACAAGAGACCCAGTACTTC; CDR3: CASSHNRGQQETQYF
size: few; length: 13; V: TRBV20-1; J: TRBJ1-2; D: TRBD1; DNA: TGCAGCGTTGACAGGGAGAACTCCTATGGCTACACCTTC; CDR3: CSVDRENSYGYTF
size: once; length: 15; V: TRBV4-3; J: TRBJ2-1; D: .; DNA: TGCGCCAGCAGCCAAGTTTCCGGAACCAGCCTTGAGCAGTTCTTC; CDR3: CASSQVSGTSLEQFF
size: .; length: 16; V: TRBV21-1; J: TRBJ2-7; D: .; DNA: TGTGCCAGCAGCATTTTGCCGGGACAGGGGATCTATGAGCAGTACTTC; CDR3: CASSILPGQGIYEQYF
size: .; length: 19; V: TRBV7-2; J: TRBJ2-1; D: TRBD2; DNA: TGTGCCAGCAGCAAAGGACTAGCGGGGACCACCCTTTTTTACAATGAGCAGTTCTTC; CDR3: CASSKGLAGTTLFYNEQFF
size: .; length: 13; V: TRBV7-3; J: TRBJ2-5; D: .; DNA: TGTGCCAGCAGCGAACGGCCGCAAGAGACCCAGTACTTC; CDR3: CASSERPQETQYF
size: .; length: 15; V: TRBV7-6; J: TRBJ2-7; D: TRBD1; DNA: TGTGCCAGCAGCCCCAAGACAGGGGAGGAGTACGAGCAGTACTTC; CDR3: CASSPKTGEEYEQYF
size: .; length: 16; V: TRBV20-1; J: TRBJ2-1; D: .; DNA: TGCAGTGCTGGGGACCCCCTAGCTGACGATGTCAATGAGCAGTTCTTC; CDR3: CSAGDPLADDVNEQFF
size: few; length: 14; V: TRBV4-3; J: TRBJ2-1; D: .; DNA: TGTGCCAGCAGCCAAGAGGGGAGATACAATGAGCAGTTCTTC; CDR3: CASSQEGRYNEQFF